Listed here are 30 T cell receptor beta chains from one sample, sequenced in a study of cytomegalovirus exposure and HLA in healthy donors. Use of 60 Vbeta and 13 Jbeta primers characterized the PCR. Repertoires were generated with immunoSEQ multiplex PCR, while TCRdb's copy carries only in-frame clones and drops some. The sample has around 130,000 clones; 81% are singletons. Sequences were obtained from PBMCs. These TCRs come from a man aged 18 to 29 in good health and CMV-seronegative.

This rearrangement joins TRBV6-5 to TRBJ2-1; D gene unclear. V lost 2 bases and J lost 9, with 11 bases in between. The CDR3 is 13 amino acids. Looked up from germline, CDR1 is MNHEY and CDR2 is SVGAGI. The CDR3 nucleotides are TGTGCCAGCAGTTACGGCCGGGTCGGTGAGCAGTTCTTC. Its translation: CASSYGRVGEQFF.

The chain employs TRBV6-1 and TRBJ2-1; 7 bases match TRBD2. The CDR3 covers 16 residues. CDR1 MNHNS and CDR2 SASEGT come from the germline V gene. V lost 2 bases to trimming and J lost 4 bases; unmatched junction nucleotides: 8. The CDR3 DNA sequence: TGTGCCAGCAGTGAACTCGGGGAGGGGATATACAATGAGCAGTTCTTC. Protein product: CASSELGEGIYNEQFF.

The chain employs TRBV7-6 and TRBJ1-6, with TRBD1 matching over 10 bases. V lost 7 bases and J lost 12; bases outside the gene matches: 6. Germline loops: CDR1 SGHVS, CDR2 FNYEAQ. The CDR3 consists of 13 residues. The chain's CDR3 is CASTQGQGLPLHF. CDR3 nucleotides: TGTGCCAGCACCCAGGGACAGGGGTTACCCCTCCACTTT. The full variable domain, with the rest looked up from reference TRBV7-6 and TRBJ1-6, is GAGVSQSPRYKVTKRGQDVALRCDPISGHVSLYWYRQALGQGPEFLTYFNYEAQQDKSGLPNDRFSAERPEGSISTLTIQRTEQRDSAMYRCASTQGQGLPLHFGNGTRLTVT.

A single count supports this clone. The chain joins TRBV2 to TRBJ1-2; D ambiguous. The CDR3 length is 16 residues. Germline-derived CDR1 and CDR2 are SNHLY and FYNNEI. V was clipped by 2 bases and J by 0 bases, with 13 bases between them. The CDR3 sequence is CASSEWEPIPNYGYTF. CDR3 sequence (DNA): TGTGCCAGCAGTGAATGGGAGCCCATCCCTAACTATGGCTACACCTTC.

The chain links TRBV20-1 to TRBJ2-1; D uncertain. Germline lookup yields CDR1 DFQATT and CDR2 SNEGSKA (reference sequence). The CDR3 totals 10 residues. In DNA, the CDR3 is TGCAGCGTACGAATGCGGGAGCAGTTCTTC. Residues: CSVRMREQFF.

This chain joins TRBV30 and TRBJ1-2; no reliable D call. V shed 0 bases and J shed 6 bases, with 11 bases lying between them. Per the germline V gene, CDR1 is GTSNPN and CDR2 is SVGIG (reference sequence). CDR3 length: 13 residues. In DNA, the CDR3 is TGTGCCTGGAGTGTAGGTGGCGGCCATGGCTACACCTTC. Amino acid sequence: CAWSVGGGHGYTF.

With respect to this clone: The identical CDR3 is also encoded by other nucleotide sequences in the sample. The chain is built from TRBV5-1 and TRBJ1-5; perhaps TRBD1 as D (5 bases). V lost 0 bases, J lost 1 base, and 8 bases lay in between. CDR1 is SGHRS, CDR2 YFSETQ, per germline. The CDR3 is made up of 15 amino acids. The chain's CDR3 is CASSLGGGSNQPQHF. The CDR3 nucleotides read TGCGCCAGCAGCTTGGGCGGGGGAAGCAATCAGCCCCAGCATTTT.

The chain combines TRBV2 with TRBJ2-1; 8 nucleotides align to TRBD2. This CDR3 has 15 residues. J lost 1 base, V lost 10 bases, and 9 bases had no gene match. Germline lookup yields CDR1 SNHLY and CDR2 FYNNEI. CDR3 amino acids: CANERGFPSYNEQFF. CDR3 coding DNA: TGTGCCAACGAGCGGGGGTTCCCTTCCTACAATGAGCAGTTCTTC.

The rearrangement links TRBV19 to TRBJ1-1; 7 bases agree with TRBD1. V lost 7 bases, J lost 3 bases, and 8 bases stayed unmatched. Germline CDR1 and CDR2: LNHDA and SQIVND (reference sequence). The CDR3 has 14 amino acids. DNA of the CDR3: TGTGCCAGTATCCTGGACAGGTCCGACACTGAAGCTTTCTTT. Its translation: CASILDRSDTEAFF.

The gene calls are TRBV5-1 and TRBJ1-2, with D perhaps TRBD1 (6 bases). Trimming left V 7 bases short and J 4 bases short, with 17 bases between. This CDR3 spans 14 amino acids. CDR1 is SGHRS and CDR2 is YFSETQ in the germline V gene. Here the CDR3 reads CASADSRTFYGYTF. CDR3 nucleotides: TGCGCCAGCGCGGACAGCCGGACCTTCTATGGCTACACCTTC.

The CDR3 is CASSWGTGDEQYF. The CDR3 nucleotides are TGTGCCAGCAGCTGGGGGACAGGGGACGAGCAGTACTTC. This sequence joins TRBV11-3 and TRBJ2-7, with 10 bases lining up with TRBD1. J lost 5 bases, V lost 4 bases, and 2 bases had no gene match. There are 13 residues in the CDR3. Germline V CDR1 and CDR2: SGHNT, YENEEA.

This chain's CDR3 is CASSELGAREAFF. The CDR3, as DNA: TGCGCCAGCAGTGAGTTAGGGGCGAGGGAAGCTTTCTTT. The chain recombines TRBV10-1 with TRBJ1-1, with D possibly matching TRBD1 (5 bases). There are 13 residues in the CDR3. The germline CDR1 and CDR2 sequences are WNHNN and SYGVQD (reference sequence). Trimming shortened V by 1 base and J by 8 bases, and 11 bases separated the two germline ends.

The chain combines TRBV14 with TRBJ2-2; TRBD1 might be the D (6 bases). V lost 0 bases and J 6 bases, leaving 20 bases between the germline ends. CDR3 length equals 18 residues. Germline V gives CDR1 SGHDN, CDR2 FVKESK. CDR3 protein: CASSQDFSGTRVPGELFF. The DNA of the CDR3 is TGTGCCAGCAGCCAAGATTTTTCCGGGACAAGGGTTCCCGGGGAGCTGTTTTTT.

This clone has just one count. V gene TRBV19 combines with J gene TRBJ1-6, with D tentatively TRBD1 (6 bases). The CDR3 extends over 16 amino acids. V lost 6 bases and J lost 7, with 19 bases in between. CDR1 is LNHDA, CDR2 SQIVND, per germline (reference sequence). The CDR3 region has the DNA TGTGCCAGTAGCCCTTTGAGCGGGACATTAAATTCACCCCTCCACTTT. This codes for CASSPLSGTLNSPLHF.

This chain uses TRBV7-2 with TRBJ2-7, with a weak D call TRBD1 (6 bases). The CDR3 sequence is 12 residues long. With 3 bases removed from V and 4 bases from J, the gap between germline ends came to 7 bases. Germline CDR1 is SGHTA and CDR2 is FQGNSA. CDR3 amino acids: CASSLQGYEQYF. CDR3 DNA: TGTGCCAGCAGCTTGCAGGGGTACGAGCAGTACTTC. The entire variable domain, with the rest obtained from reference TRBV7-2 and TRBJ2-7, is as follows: GAGVSQSPSNKVTEKGKDVELRCDPISGHTALYWYRQSLGQGLEFLIYFQGNSAPDKSGLPSDRFSAERTGGSVSTLTIQRTQQEDSAVYLCASSLQGYEQYFGPGTRLTVT.

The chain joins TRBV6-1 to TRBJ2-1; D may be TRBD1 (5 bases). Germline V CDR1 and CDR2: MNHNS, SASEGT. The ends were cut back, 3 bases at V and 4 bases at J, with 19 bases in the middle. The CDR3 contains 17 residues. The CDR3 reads CASSDGHPGFEYNEQFF. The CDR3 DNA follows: TGTGCCAGCAGTGATGGTCACCCAGGGTTTGAATACAATGAGCAGTTCTTC.

The CDR3 spells CASSFGTRPLHF. In DNA form, the CDR3 reads TGTGCCAGCAGTTTCGGTACCCGGCCCCTCCACTTT. This sequence joins TRBV27 and TRBJ1-6, with D unclear. This CDR3 contains 12 residues. The germline CDR1 and CDR2 sequences are MNHEY and SMNVEV (reference sequence). Trimming took off 3 bases at V and 13 bases at J, with 10 bases between the two ends.

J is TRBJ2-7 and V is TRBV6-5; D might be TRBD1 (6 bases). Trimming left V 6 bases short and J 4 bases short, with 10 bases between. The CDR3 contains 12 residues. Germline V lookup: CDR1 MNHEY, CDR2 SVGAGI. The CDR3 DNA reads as TGTGCCAGCAGCCAGAGGGGGTACGAGCAGTACTTC. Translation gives CASSQRGYEQYF.

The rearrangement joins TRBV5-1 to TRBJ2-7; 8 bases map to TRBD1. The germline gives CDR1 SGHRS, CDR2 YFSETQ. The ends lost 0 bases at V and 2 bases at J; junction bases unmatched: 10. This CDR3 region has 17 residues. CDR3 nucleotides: TGCGCCAGCAGCTTGGAGGTGCGGACAGGGATTACCTACGAGCAGTACTTC. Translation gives CASSLEVRTGITYEQYF.

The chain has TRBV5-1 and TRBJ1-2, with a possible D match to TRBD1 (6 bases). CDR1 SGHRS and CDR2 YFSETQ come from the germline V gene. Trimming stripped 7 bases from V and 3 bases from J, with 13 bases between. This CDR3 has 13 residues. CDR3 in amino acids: CASSTGRYYGYTF. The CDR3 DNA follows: TGCGCCAGCTCAACAGGGCGATACTATGGCTACACCTTC.

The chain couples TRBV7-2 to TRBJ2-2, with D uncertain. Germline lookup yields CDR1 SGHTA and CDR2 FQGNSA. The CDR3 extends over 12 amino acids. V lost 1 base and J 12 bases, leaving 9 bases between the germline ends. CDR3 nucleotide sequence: TGTGCCAGCAGCTTAGAACTAAGGAAGCTGTTTTTT. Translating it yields CASSLELRKLFF.

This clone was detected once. CDR3 in amino acids: CASSSTGGYGYTF. CDR3 DNA: TGTGCCAGCAGTTCGACAGGGGGATATGGCTACACCTTC. The rearrangement joins TRBV28 to TRBJ1-2; 9 bases fit TRBD1. V shed 4 bases, J shed 5 bases, and the junction held 2 bases outside the gene matches. CDR1 and CDR2 (germline): MDHEN, SYDVKM. This CDR3 comprises 13 residues.

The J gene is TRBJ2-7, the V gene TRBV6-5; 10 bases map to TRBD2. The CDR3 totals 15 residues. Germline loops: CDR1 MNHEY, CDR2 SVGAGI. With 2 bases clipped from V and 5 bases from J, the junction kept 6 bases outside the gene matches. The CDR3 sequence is CASSYVTSGANEQYF. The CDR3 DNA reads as TGTGCCAGCAGTTACGTCACTAGCGGGGCAAACGAGCAGTACTTC.

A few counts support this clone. The CDR3 region is CSGGGGDTQYF. For the CDR3, the DNA is TGCAGCGGCGGGGGGGGAGATACGCAGTATTTT. This chain links TRBV29-1 with TRBJ2-3; 9 nucleotides line up with TRBD2. The CDR3 loop spans 11 amino acids. Trimming at V came to 7 bases and at J to 5 bases, leaving 1 base not matched to a gene. Germline V gene lookup returns CDR1 SQVTM and CDR2 ANQGSEA.

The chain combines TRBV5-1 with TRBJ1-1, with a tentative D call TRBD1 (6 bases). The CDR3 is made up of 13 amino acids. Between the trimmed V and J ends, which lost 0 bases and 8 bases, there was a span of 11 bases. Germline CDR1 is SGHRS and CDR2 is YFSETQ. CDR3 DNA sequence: TGCGCCAGCAGCTTGGACACCGGGACAGAAGCTTTCTTT. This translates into CASSLDTGTEAFF.

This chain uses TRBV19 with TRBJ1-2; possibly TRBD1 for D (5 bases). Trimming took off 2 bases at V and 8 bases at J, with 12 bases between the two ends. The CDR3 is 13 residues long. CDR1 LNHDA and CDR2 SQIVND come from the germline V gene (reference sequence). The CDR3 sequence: CASSIKGQGGYTF. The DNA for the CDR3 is TGTGCCAGTAGTATAAAGGGCCAGGGCGGCTACACCTTC.

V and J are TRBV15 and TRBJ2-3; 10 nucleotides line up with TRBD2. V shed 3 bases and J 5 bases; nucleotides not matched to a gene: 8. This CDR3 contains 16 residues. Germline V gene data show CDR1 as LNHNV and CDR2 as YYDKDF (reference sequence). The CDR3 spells CATSRMSGGAEDTQYF. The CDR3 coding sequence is TGTGCCACCAGCAGGATGAGCGGGGGGGCGGAAGATACGCAGTATTTT.

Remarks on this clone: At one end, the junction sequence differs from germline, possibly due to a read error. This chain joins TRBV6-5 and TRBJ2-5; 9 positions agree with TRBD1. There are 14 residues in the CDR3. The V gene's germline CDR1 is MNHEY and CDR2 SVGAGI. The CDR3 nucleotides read TGTGCCAGCAGTGGGACAGGGAGTTCCGAGACCCAGCACTTC. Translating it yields CASSGTGSSETQHF.

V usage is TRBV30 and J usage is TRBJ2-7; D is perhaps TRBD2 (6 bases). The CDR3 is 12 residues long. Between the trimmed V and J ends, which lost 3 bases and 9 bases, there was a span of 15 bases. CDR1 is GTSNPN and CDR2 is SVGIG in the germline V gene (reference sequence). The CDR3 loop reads CAWSGGRGRQYF. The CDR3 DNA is TGTGCCTGGAGCGGGGGTAGGGGAAGGCAGTACTTC.

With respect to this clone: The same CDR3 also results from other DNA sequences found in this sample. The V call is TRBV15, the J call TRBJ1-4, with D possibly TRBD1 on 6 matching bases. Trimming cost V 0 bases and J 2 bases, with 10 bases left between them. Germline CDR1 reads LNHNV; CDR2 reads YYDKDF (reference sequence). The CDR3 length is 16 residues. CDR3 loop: CATSRDRQGTNEKLFF. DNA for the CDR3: TGTGCCACCAGCAGAGATAGGCAGGGGACTAATGAAAAACTGTTTTTT.